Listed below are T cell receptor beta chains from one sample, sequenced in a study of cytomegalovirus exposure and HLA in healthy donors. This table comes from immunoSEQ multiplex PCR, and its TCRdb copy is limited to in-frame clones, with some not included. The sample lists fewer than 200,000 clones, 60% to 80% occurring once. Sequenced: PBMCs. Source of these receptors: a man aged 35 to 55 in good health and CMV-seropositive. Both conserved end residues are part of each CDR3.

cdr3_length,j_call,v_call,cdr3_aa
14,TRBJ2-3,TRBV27,CASSLRTSTDTQYF
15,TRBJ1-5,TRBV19,CASSSDSFSNQPQHF
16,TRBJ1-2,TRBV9,CASSVDPGQGGYGYTF
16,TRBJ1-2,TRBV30,CAWSVARTAINYGYTF
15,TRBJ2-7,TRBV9,CASSTGLAGNYEQYF
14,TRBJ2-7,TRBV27,CASRTGTGTYEQYF
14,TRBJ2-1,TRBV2,CASSYGTGANEQFF
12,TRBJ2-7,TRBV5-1,CASSRDSYEQYF
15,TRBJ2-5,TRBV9,CASAVDSTDQETQYF
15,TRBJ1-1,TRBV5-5,CASSGGGLMNTEAFF
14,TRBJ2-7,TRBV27,CASRTGGYSYEQYF
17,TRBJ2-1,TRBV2,CASRDRDSRQIYNEQFF
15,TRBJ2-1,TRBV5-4,CASSYLVTDYNEQFF